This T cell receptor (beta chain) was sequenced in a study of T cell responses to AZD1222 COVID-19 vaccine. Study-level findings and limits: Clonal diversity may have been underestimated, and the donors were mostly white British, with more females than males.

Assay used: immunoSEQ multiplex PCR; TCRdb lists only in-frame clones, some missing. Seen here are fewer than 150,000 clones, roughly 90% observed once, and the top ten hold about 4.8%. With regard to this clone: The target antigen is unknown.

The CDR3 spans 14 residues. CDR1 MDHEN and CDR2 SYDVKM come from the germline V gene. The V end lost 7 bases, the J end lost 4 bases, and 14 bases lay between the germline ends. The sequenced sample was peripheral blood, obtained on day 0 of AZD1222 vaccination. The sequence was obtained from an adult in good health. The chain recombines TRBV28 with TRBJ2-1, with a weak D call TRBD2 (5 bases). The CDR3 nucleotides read TGTGCCAGCACCAACGGGAACTTTTACAATGAGCAGTTCTTC. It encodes CASTNGNFYNEQFF.